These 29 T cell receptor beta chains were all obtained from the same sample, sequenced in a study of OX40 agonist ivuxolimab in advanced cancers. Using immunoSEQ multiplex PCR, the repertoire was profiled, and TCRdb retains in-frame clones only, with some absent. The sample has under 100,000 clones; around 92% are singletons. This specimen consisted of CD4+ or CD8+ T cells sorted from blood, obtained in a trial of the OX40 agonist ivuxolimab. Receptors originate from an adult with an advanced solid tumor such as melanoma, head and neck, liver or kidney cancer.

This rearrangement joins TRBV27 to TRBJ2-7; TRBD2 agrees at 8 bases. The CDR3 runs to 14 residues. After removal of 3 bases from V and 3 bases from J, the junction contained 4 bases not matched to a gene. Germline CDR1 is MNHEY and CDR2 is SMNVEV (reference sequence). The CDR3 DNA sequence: TGTGCCAGCAGTTTCGCAGCGGGAGACTACGAGCAGTACTTC. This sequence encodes CASSFAAGDYEQYF.

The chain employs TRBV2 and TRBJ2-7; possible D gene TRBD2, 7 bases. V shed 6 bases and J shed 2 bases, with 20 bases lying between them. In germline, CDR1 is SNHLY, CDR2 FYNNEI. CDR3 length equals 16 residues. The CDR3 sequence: CASSVLRLAGAYEQYF. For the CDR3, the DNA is TGTGCCAGCAGCGTACTTCGACTAGCAGGGGCCTACGAGCAGTACTTC. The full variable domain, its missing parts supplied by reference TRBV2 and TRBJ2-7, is EPEVTQTPSHQVTQMGQEVILRCVPISNHLYFYWYRQILGQKVEFLVSFYNNEISEKSEIFDDQFSVERPDGSNFTLKIRSTKLEDSAMYFCASSVLRLAGAYEQYFGPGTRLTVT.

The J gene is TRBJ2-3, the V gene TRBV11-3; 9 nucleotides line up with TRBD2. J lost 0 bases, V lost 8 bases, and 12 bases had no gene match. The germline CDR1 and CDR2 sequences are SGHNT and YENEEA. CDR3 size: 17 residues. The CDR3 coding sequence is TGTGCCAGCGCCGAAAGTAGCGGGAGCCGAAGCACAGATACGCAGTATTTT. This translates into CASAESSGSRSTDTQYF.

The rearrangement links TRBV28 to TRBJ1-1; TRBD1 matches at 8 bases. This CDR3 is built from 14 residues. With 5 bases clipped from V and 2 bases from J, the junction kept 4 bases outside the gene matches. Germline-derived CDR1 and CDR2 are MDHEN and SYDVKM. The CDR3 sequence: CASSPPGGNTEAFF. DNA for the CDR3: TGTGCCAGCAGTCCGCCAGGGGGCAACACTGAAGCTTTCTTT.

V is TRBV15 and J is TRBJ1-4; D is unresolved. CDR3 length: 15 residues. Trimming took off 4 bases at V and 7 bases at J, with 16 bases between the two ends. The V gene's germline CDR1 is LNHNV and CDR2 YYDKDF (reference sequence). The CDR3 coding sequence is TGTGCCACCAGCAATGGAGCGGGAGGTAGTGAAAAACTGTTTTTT. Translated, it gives CATSNGAGGSEKLFF.

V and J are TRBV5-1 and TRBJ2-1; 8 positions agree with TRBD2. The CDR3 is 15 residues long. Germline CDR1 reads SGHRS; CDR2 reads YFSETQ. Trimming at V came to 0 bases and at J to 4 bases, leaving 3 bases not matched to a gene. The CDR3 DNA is TGCGCCAGCAGCTTGGCCACTAGCGGTTACAATGAGCAGTTCTTC. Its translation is CASSLATSGYNEQFF.

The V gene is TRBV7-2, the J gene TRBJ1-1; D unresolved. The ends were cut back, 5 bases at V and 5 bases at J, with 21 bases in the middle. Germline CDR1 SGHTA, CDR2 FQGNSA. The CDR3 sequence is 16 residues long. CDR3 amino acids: CASSPLALSLGTEAFF. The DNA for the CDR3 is TGTGCCAGCAGCCCTCTGGCACTTAGTCTGGGGACTGAAGCTTTCTTT.

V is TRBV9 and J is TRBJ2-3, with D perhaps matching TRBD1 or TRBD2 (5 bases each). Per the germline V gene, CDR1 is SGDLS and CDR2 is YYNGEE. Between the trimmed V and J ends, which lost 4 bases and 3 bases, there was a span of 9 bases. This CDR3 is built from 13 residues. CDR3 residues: CASSMGPTDTQYF. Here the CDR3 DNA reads TGTGCCAGCAGCATGGGACCTACAGATACGCAGTATTTT.

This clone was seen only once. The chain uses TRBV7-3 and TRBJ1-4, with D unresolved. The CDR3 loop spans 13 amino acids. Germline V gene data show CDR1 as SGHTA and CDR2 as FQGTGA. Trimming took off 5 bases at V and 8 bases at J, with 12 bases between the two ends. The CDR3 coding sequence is TGTGCCAGCAGCCTCCAACCAGGCGAAAAACTGTTTTTT. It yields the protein CASSLQPGEKLFF.

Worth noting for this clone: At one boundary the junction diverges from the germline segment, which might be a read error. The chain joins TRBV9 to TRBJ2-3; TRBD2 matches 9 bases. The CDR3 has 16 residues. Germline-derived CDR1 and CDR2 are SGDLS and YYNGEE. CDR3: CASSVGNSGSTDTQYF. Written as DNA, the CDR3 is TGTGCCAGCAGCGTAGGGAATAGCGGGAGCACCGATACGCAGTATTTT.

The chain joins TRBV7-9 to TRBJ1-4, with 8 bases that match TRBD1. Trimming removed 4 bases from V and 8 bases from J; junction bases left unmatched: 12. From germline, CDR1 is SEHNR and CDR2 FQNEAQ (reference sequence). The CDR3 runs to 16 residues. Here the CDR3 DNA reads TGTGCCAGCAGCTCCCCCTCAGGGGGCCATTTCGAAAAACTGTTTTTT. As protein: CASSSPSGGHFEKLFF.

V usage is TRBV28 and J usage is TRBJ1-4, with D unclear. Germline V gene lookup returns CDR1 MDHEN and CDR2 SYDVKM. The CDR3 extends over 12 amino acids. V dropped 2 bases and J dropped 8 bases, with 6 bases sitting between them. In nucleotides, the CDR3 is TGTGCCAGCAGTTTAGGTTACGAAAAACTGTTTTTT. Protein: CASSLGYEKLFF. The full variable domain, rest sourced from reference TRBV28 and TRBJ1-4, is DVKVTQSSRYLVKRTGEKVFLECVQDMDHENMFWYRQDPGLGLRLIYFSYDVKMKEKGDIPEGYSVSREKKERFSLILESASTNQTSMYLCASSLGYEKLFFGSGTQLSVL.

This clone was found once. DNA for the CDR3: TGTGCCAGTAGTATAGAGGCGGGAGGGGTCTACGAGCAGTACTTC. This sequence encodes CASSIEAGGVYEQYF. The rearrangement uses TRBV19 and TRBJ2-7; 9 bases are a match to TRBD2. Trimming removed 0 bases from V and 3 bases from J; junction bases left unmatched: 3. The CDR3 consists of 15 residues. CDR1 and CDR2 (germline): LNHDA, SQIVND (reference sequence).

The CDR3 nucleotides read TGCGCCAGCAGCTTGGAGAGAGGGGGCTTCACTGAAGCTTTCTTT. It is translated as CASSLERGGFTEAFF. This chain uses TRBV5-1 with TRBJ1-1; TRBD1 aligns across 7 bases. CDR3 length equals 15 residues. Germline-derived CDR1 and CDR2 are SGHRS and YFSETQ. Trimming at V came to 0 bases and at J to 4 bases, leaving 6 bases not matched to a gene.

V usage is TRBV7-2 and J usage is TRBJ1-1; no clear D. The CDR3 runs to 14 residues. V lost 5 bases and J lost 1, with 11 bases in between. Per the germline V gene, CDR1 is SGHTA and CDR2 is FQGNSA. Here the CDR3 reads CASSLVTSNTEAFF. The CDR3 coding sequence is TGTGCCAGCAGCCTAGTCACCTCGAACACTGAAGCTTTCTTT. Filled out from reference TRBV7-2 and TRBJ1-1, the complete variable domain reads GAGVSQSPSNKVTEKGKDVELRCDPISGHTALYWYRQSLGQGLEFLIYFQGNSAPDKSGLPSDRFSAERTGGSVSTLTIQRTQQEDSAVYLCASSLVTSNTEAFFGQGTRLTVV.

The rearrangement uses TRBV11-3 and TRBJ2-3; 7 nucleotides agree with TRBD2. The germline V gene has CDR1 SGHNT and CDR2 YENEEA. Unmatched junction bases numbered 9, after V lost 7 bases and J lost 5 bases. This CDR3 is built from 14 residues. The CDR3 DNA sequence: TGTGCCAGCAATGTGGCGGGAGCGGTAGATACGCAGTATTTT. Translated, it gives CASNVAGAVDTQYF.

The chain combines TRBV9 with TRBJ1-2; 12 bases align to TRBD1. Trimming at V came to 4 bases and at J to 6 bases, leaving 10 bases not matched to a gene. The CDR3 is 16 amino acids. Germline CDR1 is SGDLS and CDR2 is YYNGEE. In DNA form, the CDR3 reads TGTGCCAGCAGCTCGACACCCGGGACAGGGGGCGATGGCTACACCTTC. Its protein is CASSSTPGTGGDGYTF.

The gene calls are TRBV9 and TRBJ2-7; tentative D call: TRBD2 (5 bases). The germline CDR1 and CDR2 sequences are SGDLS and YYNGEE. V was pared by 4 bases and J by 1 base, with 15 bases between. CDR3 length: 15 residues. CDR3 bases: TGTGCCAGCAGCCTCTTTGATGGGGAGTCCTACGAGCAGTACTTC. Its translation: CASSLFDGESYEQYF.

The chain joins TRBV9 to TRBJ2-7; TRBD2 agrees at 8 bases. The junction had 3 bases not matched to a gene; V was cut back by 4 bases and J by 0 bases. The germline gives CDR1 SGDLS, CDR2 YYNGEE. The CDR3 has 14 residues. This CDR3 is CASSFSGNSYEQYF. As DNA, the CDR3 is TGTGCCAGCAGCTTTAGCGGGAACTCCTACGAGCAGTACTTC.

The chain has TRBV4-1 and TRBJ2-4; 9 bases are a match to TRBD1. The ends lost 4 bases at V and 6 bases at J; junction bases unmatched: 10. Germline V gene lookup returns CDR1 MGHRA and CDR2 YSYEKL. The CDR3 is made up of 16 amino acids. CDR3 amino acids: CASSPVGTGRGNIQYF. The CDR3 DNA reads TGCGCCAGCAGCCCAGTGGGGACAGGGCGAGGAAACATTCAGTACTTC.

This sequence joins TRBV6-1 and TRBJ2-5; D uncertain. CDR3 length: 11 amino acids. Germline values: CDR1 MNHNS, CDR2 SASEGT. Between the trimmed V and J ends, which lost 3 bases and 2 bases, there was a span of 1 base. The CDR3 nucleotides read TGTGCCAGCAGTGAGCAAGAGACCCAGTACTTC. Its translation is CASSEQETQYF.

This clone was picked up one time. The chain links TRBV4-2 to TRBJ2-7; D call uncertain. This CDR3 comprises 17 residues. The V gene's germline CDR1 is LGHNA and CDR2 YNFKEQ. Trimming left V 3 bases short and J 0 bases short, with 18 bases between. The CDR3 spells CASSHPPTHGPSYEQYF. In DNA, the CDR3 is TGTGCCAGCAGCCATCCCCCCACGCACGGGCCCTCCTACGAGCAGTACTTC.

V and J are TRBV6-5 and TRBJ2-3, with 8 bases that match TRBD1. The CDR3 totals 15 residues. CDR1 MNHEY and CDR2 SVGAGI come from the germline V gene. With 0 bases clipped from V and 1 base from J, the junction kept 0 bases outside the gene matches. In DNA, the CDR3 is TGTGCCAGCAGTTACTCGGGACAGGGCACAGATACGCAGTATTTT. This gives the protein CASSYSGQGTDTQYF.

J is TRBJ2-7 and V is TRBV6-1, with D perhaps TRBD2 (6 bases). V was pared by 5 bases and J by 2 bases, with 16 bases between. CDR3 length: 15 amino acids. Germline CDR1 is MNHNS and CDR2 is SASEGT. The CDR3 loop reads CASSPGGTATYEQYF. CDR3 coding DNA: TGTGCCAGCAGTCCTGGGGGGACGGCGACCTACGAGCAGTACTTC.

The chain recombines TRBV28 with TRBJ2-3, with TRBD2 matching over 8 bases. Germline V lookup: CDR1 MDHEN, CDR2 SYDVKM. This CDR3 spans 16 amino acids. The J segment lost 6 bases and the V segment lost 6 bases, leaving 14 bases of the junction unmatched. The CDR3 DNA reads TGTGCCAGCAGCCCAACTAGCGGTTCCCGGGTGGATACGCAGTATTTT. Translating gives CASSPTSGSRVDTQYF.

The CDR3 sequence: CASSGGQDPYEQYF. For the CDR3, the DNA is TGCGCCAGCAGCGGGGGACAGGACCCCTACGAGCAGTACTTC. V gene TRBV5-1 combines with J gene TRBJ2-7; 8 bases are shared with TRBD1. The germline gives CDR1 SGHRS, CDR2 YFSETQ. The CDR3 extends over 14 amino acids. Losses at the gene ends were 4 bases for V and 2 bases for J; bases not matched to a gene: 5.

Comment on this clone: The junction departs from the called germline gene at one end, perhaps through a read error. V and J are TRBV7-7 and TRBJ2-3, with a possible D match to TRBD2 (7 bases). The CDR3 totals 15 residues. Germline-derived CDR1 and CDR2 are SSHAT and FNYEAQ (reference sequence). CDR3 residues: CASSLSRGASDTQYF. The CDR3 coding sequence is TGTGCTAGCAGCTTAAGTCGGGGGGCCTCTGATACGCAGTATTTT.

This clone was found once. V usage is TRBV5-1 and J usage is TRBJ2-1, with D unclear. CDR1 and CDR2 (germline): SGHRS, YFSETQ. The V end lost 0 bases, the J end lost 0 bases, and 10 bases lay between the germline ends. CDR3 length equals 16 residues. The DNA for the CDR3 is TGCGCCAGCAGCTTGGGAATCCGGTTCTCCTACAATGAGCAGTTCTTC. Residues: CASSLGIRFSYNEQFF.

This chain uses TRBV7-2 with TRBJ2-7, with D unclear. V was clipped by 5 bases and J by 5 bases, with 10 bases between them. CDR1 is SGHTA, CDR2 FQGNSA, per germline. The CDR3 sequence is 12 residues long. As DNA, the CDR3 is TGTGCCAGCAGCCCCTTCCCCAACGAGCAGTACTTC. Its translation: CASSPFPNEQYF.